These 24 T cell receptor beta chains came from one sample sequenced in a study of T cell responses to AZD1222 COVID-19 vaccine. Sequencing was performed with immunoSEQ multiplex PCR; in TCRdb, only in-frame clones are kept and a portion is missing. The profile shows about 170,000 clones, approximately 92% of them singletons. Specimen: peripheral blood, collected on day 0 of AZD1222 vaccination. Receptor source: an adult in good health.

The chain has TRBV18 and TRBJ1-2, with unresolved D. The germline CDR1 and CDR2 sequences are KGHSH and LQKENI. V lost 0 bases and J lost 2, with 7 bases in between. The CDR3 contains 14 residues. CDR3 coding DNA: TGTGCCAGCTCACCACCTCCCAGGAACTATGGCTACACCTTC. Translating gives CASSPPPRNYGYTF.

V and J are TRBV5-1 and TRBJ2-5, with 11 bases matching TRBD2. Trimming cost V 4 bases and J 4 bases; bases outside gene matches: 6. Germline V gene lookup returns CDR1 SGHRS and CDR2 YFSETQ. The CDR3 is made up of 15 amino acids. The CDR3 coding sequence is TGCGCCAGCAGCAATGCCGGGACTAGCGGAGAGACCCAGTACTTC. Amino acids: CASSNAGTSGETQYF.

J is TRBJ1-6 and V is TRBV7-3; D remains ambiguous. Germline V gives CDR1 SGHTA, CDR2 FQGTGA. V dropped 1 base and J dropped 8 bases, with 9 bases sitting between them. CDR3 length equals 14 residues. The CDR3 DNA sequence: TGTGCCAGCAGCTTAAATGTAGGCGATTCACCCCTCCACTTT. Translated, it gives CASSLNVGDSPLHF.

The rearrangement links TRBV12-3 or TRBV12-4 to TRBJ2-7; D uncertain. Trimming stripped 5 bases from V and 1 base from J, with 6 bases between. The CDR3 totals 12 residues. CDR3 DNA sequence: TGTGCCAGCAGTCCAGGATCCTACGAGCAGTACTTC. Amino acid sequence: CASSPGSYEQYF.

V and J are TRBV19 and TRBJ2-5; D is uncertain. The germline V gene has CDR1 LNHDA and CDR2 SQIVND (reference sequence). This CDR3 is built from 16 residues. V dropped 3 bases and J dropped 7 bases, with 21 bases sitting between them. The CDR3 DNA reads TGTGCCAGTAGTATTCTTCCCGGCAGTCCAACGGCGACCCAGTACTTC. This gives the protein CASSILPGSPTATQYF.

This chain connects TRBV27 to TRBJ2-1; the match to TRBD2 covers 8 bases. The CDR3 loop spans 12 amino acids. V lost 2 bases to trimming and J lost 12 bases; unmatched junction nucleotides: 3. Germline V gene lookup returns CDR1 MNHEY and CDR2 SMNVEV (reference sequence). This CDR3 reads CASSLLGGGQFF. CDR3 sequence (DNA): TGTGCCAGCAGTTTACTCGGGGGGGGGCAGTTCTTC.

The chain carries TRBV6-1 and TRBJ1-5, with D possibly matching TRBD1 (5 bases). The CDR3 consists of 15 residues. V lost 5 bases and J 0 bases, leaving 11 bases between the germline ends. Germline CDR1 MNHNS, CDR2 SASEGT. The CDR3 sequence is CASSRQTDSNQPQHF. The CDR3 DNA reads TGTGCCAGCAGTCGCCAGACAGATAGCAATCAGCCCCAGCATTTT.

The chain combines TRBV4-3 with TRBJ2-1, with TRBD1 as a possible D gene (6 bases). Germline loops: CDR1 LGHNA, CDR2 YSLEER. CDR3 length: 13 amino acids. V shed 0 bases and J shed 10 bases, with 10 bases lying between them. The CDR3 sequence is CASSQDTGLEQFF. The CDR3 nucleotides read TGCGCCAGCAGCCAAGATACAGGGTTGGAGCAGTTCTTC.

The rearrangement links TRBV7-6 to TRBJ2-7, with 9 bases matching TRBD2. Germline assignment: CDR1 SGHVS and CDR2 FNYEAQ. The ends lost 5 bases at V and 2 bases at J; junction bases unmatched: 10. CDR3 size: 16 residues. CDR3 residues: CASSGLSGGTPYEQYF. The CDR3 DNA follows: TGTGCCAGCAGCGGTTTGAGCGGGGGGACCCCCTACGAGCAGTACTTC.

This chain uses TRBV7-6 with TRBJ1-3, with D perhaps TRBD1 (6 bases). The CDR3 loop spans 17 amino acids. Germline-derived CDR1 and CDR2 are SGHVS and FNYEAQ. V was trimmed by 5 bases and J by 1 base, leaving 18 bases between them. For the CDR3, the DNA is TGTGCCAGCAGCCCAACGAGGGGGGGTCTGTCTGGAAACACCATATATTTT. This codes for CASSPTRGGLSGNTIYF.

The V gene is TRBV12-3 or TRBV12-4, the J gene TRBJ1-6; D is uncertain. CDR3 length: 12 residues. The ends were cut back, 3 bases at V and 15 bases at J, with 12 bases in the middle. The CDR3 is CASSLAANVLHF. The CDR3 coding sequence is TGTGCCAGCAGTTTGGCAGCCAATGTCCTCCACTTT.

The chain joins TRBV18 to TRBJ1-1; D is unresolved. Germline CDR1 KGHSH, CDR2 LQKENI. The CDR3 sequence is 10 residues long. V shed 4 bases and J shed 7 bases, with 4 bases lying between them. CDR3 protein: CASSQREAFF. The CDR3 DNA reads as TGTGCCAGCTCACAACGTGAAGCTTTCTTT.

This chain uses TRBV10-3 with TRBJ1-2; 8 bases fit TRBD1. CDR3 length: 15 amino acids. Trimming cost V 6 bases and J 7 bases; bases outside gene matches: 13. Germline CDR1 reads ENHRY; CDR2 reads SYGVKD. The CDR3 sequence is CAISATSTGEGGYTF. The CDR3 DNA sequence: TGTGCCATCAGCGCGACCTCGACAGGGGAGGGTGGCTACACCTTC.

The chain uses TRBV7-2 and TRBJ2-5; TRBD1 aligns across 12 bases. The junction had 6 bases not matched to a gene; V was cut back by 1 base and J by 6 bases. The CDR3 contains 16 residues. Per the germline V gene, CDR1 is SGHTA and CDR2 is FQGNSA. In nucleotides, the CDR3 is TGTGCCAGCAGCTTAGAAGGGACAGGGGGCTGGAAGACCCAGTACTTC. Its protein is CASSLEGTGGWKTQYF.

The genes are TRBV7-2 and TRBJ2-1; the match to TRBD2 covers 13 bases. The CDR3 is 14 amino acids. The V gene's germline CDR1 is SGHTA and CDR2 FQGNSA. The J segment lost 7 bases and the V segment lost 7 bases, leaving 4 bases of the junction unmatched. The CDR3 sequence is CASTLAGGPNEQFF. Here the CDR3 DNA reads TGTGCCAGCACACTAGCGGGGGGGCCGAATGAGCAGTTCTTC.

This clone was detected only once. The V and J genes are TRBV10-3 and TRBJ2-2, with D tentatively TRBD2 (7 bases). Germline V CDR1 and CDR2: ENHRY, SYGVKD. V lost 8 bases to trimming and J lost 6 bases, with 13 bases between them. The CDR3 has 13 residues. The CDR3: CAIAGEGAGELFF. The CDR3 coding sequence is TGTGCCATCGCGGGGGAGGGGGCCGGGGAGCTGTTTTTT.

The chain uses TRBV18 and TRBJ2-7; D gene uncertain. V gave up 0 bases and J gave up 3 bases, with 9 bases separating them. The germline gives CDR1 KGHSH, CDR2 LQKENI. There are 14 residues in the CDR3. Here the CDR3 DNA reads TGTGCCAGCTCACCACCTAGGTCCCGCTACGAGCAGTACGTC. Translating gives CASSPPRSRYEQYV.

The gene calls are TRBV5-1 and TRBJ1-2, with D unclear. The V gene's germline CDR1 is SGHRS and CDR2 YFSETQ. This CDR3 is built from 12 residues. Deletions cut 1 base from V and 4 bases from J, with 5 bases between. The CDR3 protein is CASSLRSYGYTF. CDR3 nucleotide sequence: TGCGCCAGCAGCTTGAGGAGCTATGGCTACACCTTC. Based on the CDR3 plus reference TRBV5-1 and TRBJ1-2, the full variable domain is KAGVTQTPRYLIKTRGQQVTLSCSPISGHRSVSWYQQTPGQGLQFLFEYFSETQRNKGNFPGRFSGRQFSNSRSEMNVSTLELGDSALYLCASSLRSYGYTFGSGTRLTVV.

J is TRBJ2-7 and V is TRBV7-6; possible D gene TRBD2, 6 bases. This CDR3 is built from 14 residues. Trimming cost V 5 bases and J 3 bases, with 14 bases left between them. Germline CDR1 SGHVS, CDR2 FNYEAQ. The CDR3 nucleotides read TGTGCCAGCAGCATTGAGGTCGGGGGCTACGAGCAGTACTTC. Translation: CASSIEVGGYEQYF.

The chain is built from TRBV15 and TRBJ1-3, with 8 bases identical to TRBD1. CDR1 and CDR2 from the germline V gene are LNHNV and YYDKDF (reference sequence). This CDR3 comprises 14 residues. With V trimmed by 5 bases and J by 4 bases, 4 bases remained unmatched. CDR3 in amino acids: CATSDGTGGNTIYF. For the CDR3, the DNA is TGTGCCACCAGCGACGGGACAGGCGGAAACACCATATATTTT.

J is TRBJ1-2 and V is TRBV5-4; a weak D match, TRBD1 (6 bases). The CDR3 is 15 amino acids. Germline CDR1 is SGHNT and CDR2 is YYREEE (reference sequence). With 4 bases removed from V and 8 bases from J, the gap between germline ends came to 21 bases. CDR3 loop: CASSPGQTLPIGYTF. The CDR3 bases are TGTGCCAGCAGCCCCGGACAGACCCTCCCTATCGGCTACACCTTC.

The chain carries TRBV19 and TRBJ1-1; TRBD1 matches 7 bases. The CDR3 runs to 15 residues. The V segment lost 4 bases and the J segment 9 bases; nucleotides outside the gene matches: 14. Germline loops: CDR1 LNHDA, CDR2 SQIVND (reference sequence). For the CDR3, the DNA is TGTGCCAGTAGTACCCGAACAGGGGAGGGAGCCAAAGCTTTCTTT. Its protein is CASSTRTGEGAKAFF.

The gene calls are TRBV12-5 and TRBJ2-7, with TRBD1 matching 9 bases. V was clipped by 6 bases and J by 3 bases; unmatched bases: 6. The CDR3 length is 14 residues. CDR1 and CDR2 from the germline V gene are LGHNT and FRNRAP. The CDR3 is CASGHRGQGYEQYF. For the CDR3, the DNA is TGTGCTAGTGGCCACAGGGGGCAGGGCTACGAGCAGTACTTC.

The genes are TRBV12-3 or TRBV12-4 and TRBJ1-2; TRBD1 is a possible D gene (5 bases). The CDR3 runs to 13 residues. The germline V and J ends were trimmed by 6 bases and 12 bases, with 20 bases remaining between them. The CDR3 region is CASRGEGRADNTF. In nucleotides, the CDR3 is TGTGCCAGCAGGGGGGAGGGCCGGGCTGATAACACCTTC.